This T cell receptor beta chain derives from a study of cytomegalovirus exposure and HLA in healthy donors. Study-wide points: Among immune exposure information, only CMV serostatus was available.

A multiplex PCR was run with 60 Vbeta primers and 13 Jbeta primers. Method: immunoSEQ multiplex PCR; TCRdb's copy keeps in-frame clones and lacks some. Altogether 150,000 to 200,000 clones are present, approximately 73% being singletons, with the ten largest covering about 5%. At collection, donors were nominally healthy, but unrecorded immune exposures were probable. With respect to this clone: Its antigen remains unknown.

This CDR3 contains 17 residues. V shed 5 bases, J shed 2 bases, and the junction held 12 bases outside the gene matches. Per the germline V gene, CDR1 is SGHTA and CDR2 is FQGNSA. The origin of this receptor is a woman younger than 35 in good health and CMV-seropositive. The sequenced material came from PBMCs. J is TRBJ2-1 and V is TRBV7-2; 7 positions match TRBD2. CDR3 amino acids: CASSATSGTTAYNEQFF. The CDR3 DNA sequence: TGTGCCAGCAGCGCGACGTCCGGGACTACCGCCTACAATGAGCAGTTCTTC.